The 32 T cell receptor beta chains listed next were all sequenced from one sample in a study of blood T cell repertoires in COVID-19 (dated by TCRdb to about 2020). The library was obtained by the immunoSEQ multiplex PCR assay. TCRdb holds this immuneACCESS table with in-frame rearrangements only. Some clones are missing; in checked studies, unresolved V genes explain under half, and the rest has no known cause. The sample records about 300,000 clones, over 75% of which are singletons. The ten top clones hold 13% of the sample. What was sequenced was peripheral blood. These receptors were obtained from a human donor in a cohort sampled during active COVID-19.

Of note for this clone: A much larger clonotype is one base distant, so this may be a read error. V gene TRBV5-1 combines with J gene TRBJ1-3; D is ambiguous. V lost 0 bases and J 1 base, leaving 5 bases between the germline ends. CDR3 length: 14 residues. Germline V gene data show CDR1 as SGHRS and CDR2 as YFSETQ. This CDR3 is CASSLERSGNTIYF. The CDR3, as DNA: TGCGCCAGCAGCTTGGAGAGGTCTGGAAACACCATATATTTT.

The genes are TRBV9 and TRBJ2-2; 9 nucleotides align to TRBD2. The germline CDR1 and CDR2 sequences are SGDLS and YYNGEE. The CDR3 runs to 15 residues. V dropped 5 bases and J dropped 0; count of bases not matched to a gene: 2. CDR3 coding DNA: TGTGCCAGCAGTCTAGCGGGGACGAACACCGGGGAGCTGTTTTTT. It yields the protein CASSLAGTNTGELFF.

This chain uses TRBV11-2 with TRBJ2-2; 13 bases fit TRBD2. This CDR3 has 17 amino acids. CDR1 SGHAT and CDR2 FQNNGV come from the germline V gene. The V segment lost 5 bases and the J segment 0 bases; nucleotides outside the gene matches: 3. CDR3 amino acids: CASSPGTSGTNTGELFF. For the CDR3, the DNA is TGTGCCAGCAGCCCAGGGACTAGCGGGACGAACACCGGGGAGCTGTTTTTT.

V usage is TRBV18 and J usage is TRBJ2-1; TRBD1 agrees at 7 bases. Germline V lookup: CDR1 KGHSH, CDR2 LQKENI. The CDR3 runs to 12 residues. The ends lost 3 bases at V and 10 bases at J; junction bases unmatched: 3. CDR3 DNA sequence: TGTGCCAGCTCACCGACAGGGTTGGAGCAGTTCTTC. Translation: CASSPTGLEQFF.

The rearrangement uses TRBV7-2 and TRBJ2-3; no firm D call. V dropped 3 bases and J dropped 6 bases, with 13 bases sitting between them. The germline V gene encodes CDR1 SGHTA and CDR2 FQGNSA. This CDR3 is built from 14 residues. The CDR3: CASSFGSGSDTQYF. Written as DNA, the CDR3 is TGTGCCAGCAGCTTCGGGTCTGGAAGTGATACGCAGTATTTT.

This clone was recorded only once. The chain combines TRBV6-1 with TRBJ2-1; possible D gene TRBD2, 6 bases. Trimming cost V 3 bases and J 0 bases, with 21 bases left between them. From germline, CDR1 is MNHNS and CDR2 SASEGT. CDR3 size: 19 residues. The CDR3 bases are TGTGCCAGCAGTGAGGACTACCGAACAACCACGAGCTCCTACAATGAGCAGTTCTTC. Its protein product is CASSEDYRTTTSSYNEQFF.

This chain connects TRBV6-2 or TRBV6-3 to TRBJ2-2, with 7 bases identical to TRBD2. CDR1 and CDR2 (germline): MNHEY, SVGEGT. The CDR3 loop spans 14 amino acids. The V segment lost 5 bases and the J segment 6 bases; nucleotides outside the gene matches: 6. CDR3 coding DNA: TGTGCCAGCAGTGCCCTAGCGGTGCCCGGGGAGCTGTTTTTT. It translates to CASSALAVPGELFF.

This chain joins TRBV18 and TRBJ1-4, with D unresolved. The CDR3 runs 13 residues. The germline V and J ends were trimmed by 3 bases and 7 bases, with 9 bases remaining between them. The germline V gene encodes CDR1 KGHSH and CDR2 LQKENI. The CDR3 DNA sequence: TGTGCCAGCTCACCCTCGGGAGGTGAAAAACTGTTTTTT. Its translation is CASSPSGGEKLFF.

The V call is TRBV5-4, the J call TRBJ2-7; 7 nucleotides align to TRBD1. This CDR3 comprises 13 residues. J lost 7 bases, V lost 3 bases, and 7 bases had no gene match. Germline CDR1 and CDR2: SGHNT and YYREEE (reference sequence). CDR3 nucleotides: TGTGCCAGCAGCTCTGACAGGGCTCGGGAGCAGTACTTC. Translation: CASSSDRAREQYF.

CDR3 nucleotide sequence: TGTGCCAGCAGAAGGGGGGGAAATCAGCCCCAGCATTTT. This sequence encodes CASRRGGNQPQHF. This rearrangement joins TRBV2 to TRBJ1-5; D is perhaps TRBD1 (6 bases). Germline CDR1 reads SNHLY; CDR2 reads FYNNEI. The germline V and J ends were trimmed by 6 bases and 4 bases, with 10 bases remaining between them. CDR3 length equals 13 residues. The full variable domain, in which reference TRBV2 and TRBJ1-5 provide the parts outside the CDR3, is EPEVTQTPSHQVTQMGQEVILRCVPISNHLYFYWYRQILGQKVEFLVSFYNNEISEKSEIFDDQFSVERPDGSNFTLKIRSTKLEDSAMYFCASRRGGNQPQHFGDGTRLSIL.

This clone was seen just once. The V gene is TRBV9, the J gene TRBJ1-3; no clear D. Germline V gene sequence: CDR1 SGDLS, CDR2 YYNGEE. The CDR3 is made up of 14 amino acids. V gave up 4 bases and J gave up 0 bases, with 8 bases separating them. Here the CDR3 DNA reads TGTGCCAGCAGCCCCGAGGGCTCTGGAAACACCATATATTTT. Its protein product is CASSPEGSGNTIYF.

The chain recombines TRBV19 with TRBJ1-5; weak D call: TRBD1 (6 bases). The CDR3 sequence is 14 residues long. Germline V gene lookup returns CDR1 LNHDA and CDR2 SQIVND (reference sequence). The V end lost 7 bases, the J end lost 5 bases, and 15 bases lay between the germline ends. CDR3 region: CASTRVEGDQPQHF. CDR3 DNA: TGTGCCAGTACACGGGTAGAGGGGGATCAGCCCCAGCATTTT.

This clone was recorded only once. This chain connects TRBV19 to TRBJ2-7; D not certain. CDR3 length equals 14 residues. V was trimmed by 6 bases and J by 9 bases, leaving 21 bases between them. Germline-derived CDR1 and CDR2 are LNHDA and SQIVND (reference sequence). The CDR3 DNA is TGTGCCAGTAGCCCCTTCGGTTCAGATCGGGTGCAGTACTTC. This gives the protein CASSPFGSDRVQYF. The entire variable domain, with the rest obtained from reference TRBV19 and TRBJ2-7, is as follows: DGGITQSPKYLFRKEGQNVTLSCEQNLNHDAMYWYRQDPGQGLRLIYYSQIVNDFQKGDIAEGYSVSREKKESFPLTVTSAQKNPTAFYLCASSPFGSDRVQYFGPGTRLTVT.

The chain employs TRBV7-2 and TRBJ2-1, with 9 bases aligning to TRBD2. The V gene end was trimmed by 5 bases and the J gene end by 4 bases; junction bases not matched to a gene: 12. Germline-derived CDR1 and CDR2 are SGHTA and FQGNSA. The CDR3 has 17 amino acids. The CDR3 reads CASSTPKSLAGYNEQFF. CDR3 DNA sequence: TGTGCCAGCAGCACCCCCAAGTCGCTAGCGGGGTACAATGAGCAGTTCTTC.

The chain has TRBV5-4 and TRBJ2-3; maybe TRBD2 (5 bases). The CDR3 consists of 15 residues. Germline CDR1 and CDR2: SGHNT and YYREEE (reference sequence). V was shortened by 4 bases and J by 0 bases, with 12 bases between the two germline ends. CDR3 loop: CASSASGTSTDTQYF. The CDR3 DNA reads TGTGCCAGCAGCGCAAGCGGCACCAGCACAGATACGCAGTATTTT.

J is TRBJ2-7 and V is TRBV3-1 (or the pseudogene TRBV3-2), with 7 bases that match TRBD1. Germline V gene data show CDR1 as LGHDT and CDR2 as YNNKEL (reference sequence). The CDR3 has 14 amino acids. V shed 2 bases and J 7 bases; nucleotides not matched to a gene: 8. The CDR3: CASSQLDRESEQYF. For the CDR3, the DNA is TGTGCCAGCAGCCAACTCGACAGGGAGAGTGAGCAGTACTTC.

V usage is TRBV12-3 or TRBV12-4 and J usage is TRBJ1-1; weak D call: TRBD1 (5 bases). The CDR3 length is 13 residues. Deletions cut 7 bases from V and 3 bases from J, with 12 bases between. The CDR3 region is CASNQEQDTEAFF. The CDR3 nucleotides read TGTGCCAGCAACCAAGAACAGGACACTGAAGCTTTCTTT.

J is TRBJ1-4 and V is TRBV27; the D gene is possibly TRBD1 (6 bases). Germline V gene lookup returns CDR1 MNHEY and CDR2 SMNVEV (reference sequence). The V end was cut by 2 bases, the J end by 8 bases, with 15 bases between. The CDR3 totals 15 residues. DNA of the CDR3: TGTGCCAGCAGTTTAAGGGGGGGCGCGGGGGAAAAACTGTTTTTT. The encoded protein is CASSLRGGAGEKLFF.

The chain joins TRBV3-1 (or the pseudogene TRBV3-2) to TRBJ1-6; 7 positions match TRBD1. The CDR3 totals 14 residues. V lost 5 bases to trimming and J lost 7 bases; unmatched junction nucleotides: 5. Germline V lookup: CDR1 LGHDT, CDR2 YNNKEL (reference sequence). In DNA, the CDR3 is TGTGCCAGCAGCGCGGGACAGTGGAATTCACCCCTCCACTTT. Translating gives CASSAGQWNSPLHF.

Turning to this clone: The sample contains more than one DNA sequence encoding this CDR3. The chain joins TRBV28 to TRBJ2-7; D might be TRBD1 (5 bases). Trimming shortened V by 8 bases and J by 2 bases, and 10 bases separated the two germline ends. The germline gives CDR1 MDHEN, CDR2 SYDVKM. The CDR3 loop spans 12 amino acids. DNA of the CDR3: TGTGCCAGCCGTGACAGCACCTACGAGCAGTACTTC. It translates to CASRDSTYEQYF.

J is TRBJ1-5 and V is TRBV4-3; D is undetermined. Germline V CDR1 and CDR2: LGHNA, YSLEER. V lost 0 bases and J lost 6, with 15 bases in between. The CDR3 length is 16 residues. CDR3 coding DNA: TGCGCCAGCAGCCAAGAAGCGGGGTCTCTCCGTCAGCCCCAGCATTTT. Translation gives CASSQEAGSLRQPQHF.

The CDR3 protein is CASSKRGAGGYTF. CDR3 coding DNA: TGTGCCAGCAGTAAACGGGGTGCGGGAGGCTACACCTTC. The chain joins TRBV2 to TRBJ1-2; no clear D gene. The germline V and J ends were trimmed by 5 bases and 8 bases, with 15 bases remaining between them. CDR1 and CDR2 (germline): SNHLY, FYNNEI. CDR3 length equals 13 residues.

The genes are TRBV6-5 and TRBJ1-1; weak D call: TRBD1 (6 bases). Germline CDR1 and CDR2: MNHEY and SVGAGI. Trimming stripped 6 bases from V and 8 bases from J, with 16 bases between. The CDR3 runs to 13 residues. The CDR3 loop is CASRSSGDREAFF. The CDR3 nucleotides are TGTGCCAGCAGATCCTCCGGAGACAGGGAAGCTTTCTTT.

This chain links TRBV3-1 (or the pseudogene TRBV3-2) with TRBJ2-3; 7 bases align to TRBD2. J gave up 2 bases and V 1 base, and 6 bases lay outside the gene matches. Germline V gene lookup returns CDR1 LGHDT and CDR2 YNNKEL (reference sequence). The CDR3 loop spans 16 amino acids. CDR3 region: CASSQGGGPITDTQYF. The CDR3 DNA reads TGTGCCAGCAGCCAAGGGGGGGGACCCATCACAGATACGCAGTATTTT.

The V gene is TRBV19, the J gene TRBJ2-7; the match to TRBD2 covers 8 bases. The V gene end was trimmed by 5 bases and the J gene end by 3 bases; junction bases not matched to a gene: 12. CDR1 is LNHDA and CDR2 is SQIVND in the germline V gene (reference sequence). The CDR3 runs 16 residues. The CDR3: CASSRSGGEGVYEQYF. The CDR3 nucleotides read TGTGCCAGTAGTCGCTCCGGGGGGGAAGGGGTCTACGAGCAGTACTTC.

The J gene is TRBJ2-1, the V gene TRBV29-1; no reliable D call. Germline V gives CDR1 SQVTM, CDR2 ANQGSEA. V dropped 6 bases and J dropped 6 bases, with 9 bases sitting between them. This CDR3 region has 11 residues. This CDR3 is CSVLSRNEQFF. The CDR3 DNA reads TGCAGCGTCCTCTCCCGCAATGAGCAGTTCTTC.

The chain couples TRBV19 to TRBJ1-6; 10 bases match TRBD1. V trimming: 5 bases; J trimming: 4 bases; junction bases outside the gene matches: 2. There are 15 residues in the CDR3. CDR1 is LNHDA and CDR2 is SQIVND in the germline V gene (reference sequence). The CDR3 bases are TGTGCCAGTAGTCGACAGGGGGCTTATAATTCACCCCTCCACTTT. Translated: CASSRQGAYNSPLHF.

The rearrangement uses TRBV18 and TRBJ2-1, with a weak D call TRBD2 (6 bases). Germline CDR1 KGHSH, CDR2 LQKENI. The length of the CDR3 is 13 residues. V was shortened by 2 bases and J by 8 bases, with 10 bases between the two germline ends. CDR3 sequence (DNA): TGTGCCAGCTCACCAACGGGGGTGGATGAGCAGTTCTTC. It codes for CASSPTGVDEQFF.

The rearrangement uses TRBV6-5 and TRBJ2-7, with D perhaps TRBD1 (5 bases). The length of the CDR3 is 14 residues. Looked up from germline, CDR1 is MNHEY and CDR2 is SVGAGI. V was trimmed by 8 bases and J by 2 bases, leaving 16 bases between them. CDR3 amino acids: CASPQVVPPYEQYF. CDR3 coding DNA: TGTGCCAGCCCACAGGTAGTCCCACCCTACGAGCAGTACTTC.

This CDR3 reads CASSLGGGSSYNEQFF. The CDR3 DNA sequence: TGTGCCAGCAGCTTGGGAGGCGGAAGCTCCTACAATGAGCAGTTCTTC. The chain couples TRBV5-4 to TRBJ2-1, with D uncertain. Trimming took 0 bases from V and 0 from J, leaving 10 bases between them. The V gene's germline CDR1 is SGHNT and CDR2 YYREEE (reference sequence). The CDR3 loop spans 16 amino acids.

The chain links TRBV19 to TRBJ2-7; 13 bases agree with TRBD2. V was pared by 1 base and J by 2 bases, with 2 bases of the junction left unmatched. The CDR3 runs to 16 residues. Germline V CDR1 and CDR2: LNHDA, SQIVND (reference sequence). As DNA, the CDR3 is TGTGCCAGTAGTATAGGGGGACTAGCGGGAACCTACGAGCAGTACTTC. It encodes CASSIGGLAGTYEQYF. The complete variable domain, with remaining parts taken from reference TRBV19 and TRBJ2-7, reads DGGITQSPKYLFRKEGQNVTLSCEQNLNHDAMYWYRQDPGQGLRLIYYSQIVNDFQKGDIAEGYSVSREKKESFPLTVTSAQKNPTAFYLCASSIGGLAGTYEQYFGPGTRLTVT.

The genes are TRBV19 and TRBJ1-1; maybe TRBD1 (6 bases). V lost 9 bases and J lost 1, with 15 bases in between. CDR3 length equals 14 residues. The V gene's germline CDR1 is LNHDA and CDR2 SQIVND (reference sequence). The CDR3 bases are TGTGCCAGCCGCTTGGGGGCCGGGAACACTGAAGCTTTCTTT. Translated, it gives CASRLGAGNTEAFF.